The clone carrying this T cell receptor beta chain appeared once. Antigen unknown. This record comes from a study of prognosis after radiotherapy for stage I lung cancer. Turning to the study itself: Each patient with non-small cell lung cancer was deemed medically inoperable. Patients numbered some 13 men and over five women, aged roughly 53 to 90 with a median of roughly 74 years. General study findings and limits: The tumor specificity of expanded TCR clones remained undetermined.

Trimming shortened V by 6 bases and J by 8 bases, and 8 bases separated the two germline ends. CDR1 is MNHEY, CDR2 SVGEGT, per germline. The CDR3 runs 11 residues. The TCR beta CDR3 region was amplified from genomic DNA, with two rounds of multiplex PCR being used for the amplification. Primers specific to each TRBV and TRBJ gene drove first-round PCR. Using its own MiXCR run on the multiplex PCR reads, TCRdb lists one record per CDR3 protein. The sample records 8,000 to 9,000 distinct CDR3 sequences, over 50% being singletons. Here the sequenced sample was PBMCs, taken before or after stereotactic body radiation therapy (not recorded which). The clonotype comes from a donor aged 50 or older with non-small cell lung cancer. This chain joins TRBV6-2 or TRBV6-3 and TRBJ2-1; D is undetermined. Here the CDR3 reads CASSGWDEQFF. The CDR3 DNA reads as TGTGCCAGCAGCGGATGGGATGAGCAGTTCTTC.